One and the same sample provided the 10 T cell receptor beta chains below, sequenced in a study of blood T cell repertoires in COVID-19. Clones were read by immunoSEQ multiplex PCR, and TCRdb kept only the in-frame ones, dropping some. Of roughly 95,000 clones in the sample, 75% to 95% are singletons; the top ten hold 3% to 4.5%. Sequencing input: peripheral blood. All receptors derive from a woman between 45 and 65 years old in a cohort sampled during active COVID-19.

This chain links TRBV2 with TRBJ2-7; 8 nucleotides line up with TRBD2. Germline lookup yields CDR1 SNHLY and CDR2 FYNNEI. V shed 8 bases, J shed 0 bases, and the junction held 9 bases outside the gene matches. The CDR3 is 15 residues long. The CDR3 DNA follows: TGTGCCAGCTCTAGGGAGCGGGGGAGCTCCTACGAGCAGTACTTC. Amino acid sequence: CASSRERGSSYEQYF.

The chain couples TRBV7-3 to TRBJ2-2, with TRBD2 as a possible D gene (6 bases). Germline V lookup: CDR1 SGHTA, CDR2 FQGTGA. Trimming removed 5 bases from V and 5 bases from J, with 15 bases in between. CDR3 length: 15 residues. The CDR3 bases are TGTGCCAGCAGCATTTCCGGGACTCAGACCGGGGAGCTGTTTTTT. This encodes CASSISGTQTGELFF.

The rearrangement links TRBV6-5 to TRBJ1-2; 10 positions agree with TRBD1. This CDR3 is 14 amino acids long. Germline-derived CDR1 and CDR2 are MNHEY and SVGAGI. V dropped 7 bases and J dropped 5; count of bases not matched to a gene: 7. CDR3: CASTSGTGVYGYTF. In DNA, the CDR3 is TGTGCCAGCACTTCTGGGACAGGGGTTTATGGCTACACCTTC.

The chain couples TRBV6-1 to TRBJ2-1; D not certain. CDR1 and CDR2 (germline): MNHNS, SASEGT. The CDR3 covers 17 residues. V was trimmed by 2 bases and J by 0 bases, leaving 14 bases between them. The CDR3 sequence: CASSEIGYSSSYNEQFF. The CDR3 bases are TGTGCCAGCAGTGAAATTGGGTACAGCAGCTCCTACAATGAGCAGTTCTTC.

This clone has a single count. This rearrangement joins TRBV7-3 to TRBJ2-5; 8 positions match TRBD2. The J segment lost 0 bases and the V segment lost 0 bases, leaving 6 bases of the junction unmatched. The CDR3 covers 17 residues. Germline V gene sequence: CDR1 SGHTA, CDR2 FQGTGA. The CDR3 loop reads CASSLTGDSGNQETQYF. The CDR3 DNA reads TGTGCCAGCAGCTTAACGGGGGATAGCGGGAACCAAGAGACCCAGTACTTC.

The table lists this clone with a few counts. The rearrangement joins TRBV3-1 (or the pseudogene TRBV3-2) to TRBJ2-7; 8 bases map to TRBD2. Germline V lookup: CDR1 LGHDT, CDR2 YNNKEL (reference sequence). This CDR3 has 16 residues. Losses at the gene ends were 4 bases for V and 2 bases for J; bases not matched to a gene: 10. CDR3 region: CASSLVGGGRPYEQYF. CDR3 bases: TGTGCCAGCAGCCTCGTAGGCGGGGGGCGACCCTACGAGCAGTACTTC.

The rearrangement joins TRBV19 to TRBJ2-2; TRBD1 agrees at 9 bases. The CDR3 loop spans 15 amino acids. The germline V gene encodes CDR1 LNHDA and CDR2 SQIVND (reference sequence). V shed 5 bases and J 5 bases; nucleotides not matched to a gene: 6. The CDR3 DNA follows: TGTGCCAGTAGTTCAGACAGGGGGATGACCGGGGAGCTGTTTTTT. This codes for CASSSDRGMTGELFF.

The V call is TRBV4-2, the J call TRBJ2-7, with D perhaps TRBD1 (6 bases). This CDR3 has 16 amino acids. Germline CDR1 is LGHNA and CDR2 is YNFKEQ. V shed 0 bases and J shed 5 bases, with 17 bases lying between them. DNA of the CDR3: TGTGCCAGCAGCCAAGACCGCGACAGGTTTAGCGACGAGCAGTACTTC. Translated: CASSQDRDRFSDEQYF.

This clone was counted a single time. The chain employs TRBV27 and TRBJ1-1; TRBD1 aligns across 7 bases. This CDR3 region has 17 residues. Germline trimming cut 3 bases from V and 1 base from J; bases unmatched to any gene: 11. Germline V gene sequence: CDR1 MNHEY, CDR2 SMNVEV (reference sequence). The CDR3 loop is CASSFSALQGKNTEAFF. DNA for the CDR3: TGTGCCAGCAGTTTTTCCGCCCTACAGGGGAAGAACACTGAAGCTTTCTTT.

The chain carries TRBV19 and TRBJ2-4; TRBD1 agrees at 10 bases. The germline gives CDR1 LNHDA, CDR2 SQIVND (reference sequence). The CDR3 consists of 14 residues. The trim removed 3 bases at V and 6 bases at J, leaving 2 bases unmatched. Here the CDR3 reads CASSIGTGVNIQYF. The CDR3 nucleotides are TGTGCCAGTAGTATTGGGACAGGGGTAAACATTCAGTACTTC.